The present T cell receptor beta chain was sequenced within a study of blood T cell repertoires in COVID-19. Using immunoSEQ multiplex PCR, the repertoire was profiled, and TCRdb retains in-frame clones only, with some absent. This table holds fewer than 200,000 clones, 87% found once. The CDR3 runs to 15 residues. From germline, CDR1 is SGHRS and CDR2 YFSETQ. V lost 1 base, J lost 5 bases, and 6 bases stayed unmatched. The J gene is TRBJ2-7, the V gene TRBV5-1, with 10 bases identical to TRBD1. The specimen sequenced was peripheral blood. The clonotype was recovered from a woman aged 70-85 years with COVID-19, enrolled during active disease. The CDR3 sequence is CASSLPGTGVNEQYF. CDR3 DNA sequence: TGCGCCAGCAGCTTGCCCGGGACAGGGGTAAACGAGCAGTACTTC.